Listed here are 29 T cell receptor beta chains from one sample, sequenced in a study of blood T cells in healthy people across ages. Together with a sample-barcoded 5' primer, a J-beta primer mix was included in a second PCR lasting about 7 to 11 cycles. MiXCR was run by TCRdb on the 5' RACE reads, yielding one entry per CDR3 protein. In the table there are around 800,000 distinct CDR3 sequences, approximately 48% of which are singletons. The sample consisted of blood. The receptor set was obtained from a man aged 55 to 69 in good health.

This clonotype occurred a few times. The CDR3 nucleotides are TGTGCCAGCAGTTACTCGGCCAGGGGAGGATACGAGCAGTACTTC. It yields the protein CASSYSARGGYEQYF. J is TRBJ2-7 and V is TRBV6-5; D might be TRBD1 or TRBD2, each matching 6 bases. The CDR3 totals 15 residues. CDR1 and CDR2 from the germline V gene are MNHEY and SVGAGI. V was clipped by 0 bases and J by 4 bases, with 13 bases between them.

This rearrangement joins TRBV4-1 to TRBJ2-4; 8 bases are a match to TRBD1. The J call may be incorrect, as the DNA end agrees better with TRBJ2-7. CDR1 and CDR2 from the germline V gene are MGHRA and YSYEKL. This CDR3 has 15 residues. The CDR3 region is CASSRKTGGGYEQYF. The CDR3 bases are TGCGCCAGCAGCCGAAAAACAGGGGGTGGCTACGAGCAGTACTTC.

This clonotype was detected many times. The chain's CDR3 is CSARDLGGPIDTQYF. The CDR3 region has the DNA TGCAGTGCTAGAGATCTGGGGGGGCCAATAGATACGCAGTATTTT. The chain is built from TRBV20-1 and TRBJ2-3, with D possibly being TRBD2 (7 bases). The CDR3 is 15 residues long. Germline V CDR1 and CDR2: DFQATT, SNEGSKA (reference sequence). Trimming took off 0 bases at V and 5 bases at J, with 15 bases between the two ends.

The rearrangement uses TRBV6-2 or TRBV6-3 and TRBJ2-5; 7 bases map to TRBD1. The CDR3 is 15 amino acids. V gave up 6 bases and J gave up 1 base; unmatched junction bases: 8. The V gene's germline CDR1 is MNHEY and CDR2 SVGEGT. The CDR3 sequence is CASSRIGTVQETQYF. CDR3 DNA sequence: TGTGCCAGCAGCCGAATTGGGACAGTCCAAGAGACCCAGTACTTC.

This clonotype appeared once. This chain uses TRBV21-1 with TRBJ2-7; the listed D gene, TRBD1, was not tested against the DNA. The assigned J gene may be wrong: the sequence end matches TRBJ2-5 better. TRBV21-1 constitutes a pseudogene. The CDR3 contains 15 residues. The chain's CDR3 is CASSAQRKGKETQYF. For the CDR3, the DNA is TGTGCCAGCAGCGCCCAGAGGAAGGGGAAAGAGACCCAGTACTTC.

The chain combines TRBV5-1 with TRBJ1-2, with 8 bases identical to TRBD1. Germline values: CDR1 SGHRS, CDR2 YFSETQ. The CDR3 sequence is 19 residues long. The V and J ends lost 4 bases and 0 bases, in that order; junction bases with no gene match: 17. The CDR3: CASSRGTGHQLSSNYGYTF. Written as DNA, the CDR3 is TGCGCCAGCAGCAGGGGGACAGGACACCAACTAAGCTCTAACTATGGCTACACCTTC.

The table lists this clonotype with many counts. V is TRBV25-1 and J is TRBJ2-3, with 7 bases identical to TRBD2. Germline V gene sequence: CDR1 MGHDK, CDR2 SYGVNS. The V and J ends lost 1 base and 5 bases, in that order; junction bases with no gene match: 6. This CDR3 is built from 15 residues. The CDR3 sequence: CASSEWDGGRDTQYF. CDR3 sequence (DNA): TGTGCCAGCAGTGAATGGGACGGCGGGAGAGATACGCAGTATTTT.

The CDR3 DNA follows: TGCAGTGCTCTTGCGGGACAGGAGACTAGAAACTATGGCTACACCTTC. Its translation: CSALAGQETRNYGYTF. J is TRBJ1-2 and V is TRBV20-1; 8 bases map to TRBD1. Trimming cost V 5 bases and J 2 bases; bases outside gene matches: 13. The CDR3 covers 16 residues. CDR1 is DFQATT, CDR2 SNEGSKA, per germline (reference sequence).

The chain carries TRBV5-1 and TRBJ2-1, with TRBD2 matching over 9 bases. V lost 2 bases to trimming and J lost 9 bases; unmatched junction nucleotides: 9. This CDR3 comprises 15 residues. Germline CDR1 reads SGHRS; CDR2 reads YFSETQ. The CDR3 nucleotides are TGCGCCAGCAGCTTTACCCGGACTAGCGCGGCTGAGCAGTTCTTC. Protein sequence: CASSFTRTSAAEQFF.

The table lists this clonotype with a few counts. CDR3 in amino acids: CSARANQGLAVQTQYF. The CDR3 region has the DNA TGCAGTGCTAGAGCCAACCAAGGACTAGCTGTTCAGACCCAGTACTTC. The chain uses TRBV20-1 and TRBJ2-5, with TRBD2 matching 8 bases. The CDR3 spans 16 residues. The germline CDR1 and CDR2 sequences are DFQATT and SNEGSKA (reference sequence). V lost 1 base and J lost 6; bases outside the gene matches: 13.

This clonotype occurred once. V gene TRBV4-3 combines with J gene TRBJ2-7; D gene uncertain. CDR1 LGHNA and CDR2 YSLEER come from the germline V gene. The CDR3 extends over 15 amino acids. The V end lost 1 base, the J end lost 3 bases, and 13 bases lay between the germline ends. The CDR3 sequence: CASSQVLQANYEQYF. Here the CDR3 DNA reads TGCGCCAGCAGCCAAGTCTTGCAGGCAAACTACGAGCAGTACTTC.

Comment on this clonotype: Since a much larger clone is just one base distant, this may be a read error. This chain's CDR3 is CASSRAEGRTDTQYF. CDR3 nucleotide sequence: TGTGCTAGCAGCCGAGCGGAGGGACGCACAGATACGCAGTATTTT. The V and J genes are TRBV7-7 and TRBJ2-3, with a possible D match to TRBD2 (6 bases). Germline values: CDR1 SSHAT, CDR2 FNYEAQ (reference sequence). This CDR3 has 15 amino acids.

CDR3 region: CASSDAGQGLPNQPQHF. The CDR3 DNA reads as TGTGCCAGCAGTGACGCCGGACAGGGTCTCCCCAATCAGCCCCAGCATTTT. The gene calls are TRBV2 and TRBJ1-5; 8 bases agree with TRBD1. J lost 3 bases, V lost 3 bases, and 10 bases had no gene match. This CDR3 comprises 17 residues. CDR1 is SNHLY, CDR2 FYNNEI, per germline.

About this clonotype: An end of the junction does not agree with germline; a read error may underlie this. This sequence joins TRBV5-1 and TRBJ2-1, with no clear D. Germline V gene sequence: CDR1 SGHRS, CDR2 YFSETQ. This CDR3 is 14 amino acids long. CDR3 DNA sequence: TGCGCCGGCAGCTTGGAGATCGCCCTCAATGAGCAGTTCTTC. The encoded protein is CAGSLEIALNEQFF.

This chain links TRBV18 with TRBJ2-2, with a weak D call TRBD2 (5 bases). The germline V and J ends were trimmed by 2 bases and 4 bases, with 11 bases remaining between them. The CDR3 is made up of 15 amino acids. Per the germline V gene, CDR1 is KGHSH and CDR2 is LQKENI. The CDR3 DNA sequence: TGTGCCAGCTCACCAGAGAGGGAAGTCACCGGGGAGCTGTTTTTT. Protein sequence: CASSPEREVTGELFF.

The chain is built from TRBV7-9 and TRBJ1-2; no firm D call. CDR1 is SEHNR and CDR2 is FQNEAQ in the germline V gene (reference sequence). V gave up 5 bases and J gave up 0 bases, with 13 bases separating them. The CDR3 consists of 15 residues. CDR3 coding DNA: TGTGCCAGCAGCCCCTCTTTGAGAACTAACTATGGCTACACCTTC. It specifies CASSPSLRTNYGYTF.

The chain is built from TRBV3-1 and TRBJ2-7, with D possibly being TRBD1 (6 bases). The V gene lost 4 bases and the J gene lost 4 bases, with 14 bases spanning the gap. This CDR3 spans 14 amino acids. Germline V gene data show CDR1 as LGHDT and CDR2 as YNNKEL (reference sequence). This CDR3 reads CASSPNVGTYEQYF. As DNA, the CDR3 is TGTGCCAGCAGCCCCAATGTCGGGACATACGAGCAGTACTTC.

In its sample, this clonotype was seen a few times. This rearrangement joins TRBV2 to TRBJ2-1, with TRBD1 matching over 8 bases. In germline, CDR1 is SNHLY, CDR2 FYNNEI. V trimming: 6 bases; J trimming: 4 bases; junction bases outside the gene matches: 11. The CDR3 consists of 16 residues. The CDR3 nucleotides read TGTGCCAGCAGCGTCCCGACAGGGGAGGCGTACAATGAGCAGTTCTTC. Translation gives CASSVPTGEAYNEQFF. The variable domain in full, with the rest retrieved from reference TRBV2 and TRBJ2-1, is EPEVTQTPSHQVTQMGQEVILRCVPISNHLYFYWYRQILGQKVEFLVSFYNNEISEKSEIFDDQFSVERPDGSNFTLKIRSTKLEDSAMYFCASSVPTGEAYNEQFFGPGTRLTVL.

The rearrangement uses TRBV5-1 and TRBJ2-1, with 11 bases fitting TRBD2. Per germline, CDR1 SGHRS and CDR2 YFSETQ. Losses at the gene ends were 4 bases for V and 4 bases for J; bases not matched to a gene: 7. This CDR3 has 16 residues. The DNA for the CDR3 is TGCGCCAGCAGCCCCCCCGGACTAGCGGGTTACAATGAGCAGTTCTTC. It translates to CASSPPGLAGYNEQFF.

The J gene is TRBJ2-5, the V gene TRBV20-1; D perhaps matches TRBD2 (5 bases). The CDR3 has 14 residues. The V gene lost 7 bases and the J gene lost 3 bases, with 18 bases spanning the gap. CDR1 is DFQATT and CDR2 is SNEGSKA in the germline V gene (reference sequence). In DNA form, the CDR3 reads TGCAGTGTCGGAGCGAACCCCGGGGAAGAGACCCAGTACTTC. Translating it yields CSVGANPGEETQYF.

The genes are TRBV30 and TRBJ2-1; 13 nucleotides align to TRBD2. Germline trimming cut 5 bases from V and 10 bases from J; bases unmatched to any gene: 8. This CDR3 is 14 amino acids long. Germline CDR1 is GTSNPN and CDR2 is SVGIG (reference sequence). CDR3 sequence: CAWETSGGPEEQFF. The CDR3 bases are TGTGCCTGGGAGACTAGCGGGGGGCCTGAGGAGCAGTTCTTC.

V is TRBV28 and J is TRBJ1-2; 7 bases match TRBD1. The CDR3 runs to 11 residues. Germline loops: CDR1 MDHEN, CDR2 SYDVKM. Trimming cost V 10 bases and J 6 bases; bases outside gene matches: 5. CDR3 residues: CANSGGDGYTF. CDR3 nucleotides: TGTGCCAACTCAGGGGGAGATGGCTACACCTTC.

In nucleotides, the CDR3 is TGTGCCAGCAGCGGGGGGGGGGCTCAAAAGACCCAGTACTTC. Its translation is CASSGGGAQKTQYF. This rearrangement joins TRBV5-6 to TRBJ2-4; D possibly corresponds to TRBD2 (7 bases). The tail of the sequence fits TRBJ2-5 better, so the J call may be wrong. CDR1 SGHDT and CDR2 YYEEEE come from the germline V gene. The CDR3 loop spans 14 amino acids.

This chain connects TRBV5-1 to TRBJ2-3, with unresolved D. Between the trimmed V and J ends, which lost 4 bases and 2 bases, there was a span of 17 bases. Germline V gene lookup returns CDR1 SGHRS and CDR2 YFSETQ. The CDR3 extends over 16 amino acids. CDR3 amino acids: CASSQQLTPSTDTQYF. The CDR3 bases are TGCGCCAGCAGCCAACAGCTAACCCCCTCCACAGATACGCAGTATTTT.

This chain connects TRBV6-5 to TRBJ2-7; a possible D gene is TRBD1 (7 bases). CDR1 and CDR2 (germline): MNHEY, SVGAGI. The CDR3 runs to 14 residues. V was trimmed by 7 bases and J by 3 bases, leaving 16 bases between them. CDR3 bases: TGTGCCAGCACTTTGAGACAGGGAGGCTACGAGCAGTACTTC. As protein: CASTLRQGGYEQYF.

The chain carries TRBV29-1 and TRBJ2-7; weak D call: TRBD1 (5 bases). The DNA end is more similar to TRBJ2-5, so the J call may be wrong. Germline V gene sequence: CDR1 SQVTM, CDR2 ANQGSEA. This CDR3 has 12 amino acids. CDR3 in amino acids: CSVSQGYETQYF. CDR3 DNA: TGCAGCGTTTCTCAGGGTTACGAGACCCAGTACTTC.

J is TRBJ2-5 and V is TRBV24-1, with 14 bases lining up with TRBD2. Trimming at V came to 4 bases and at J to 1 base, leaving 7 bases not matched to a gene. This CDR3 has 18 residues. CDR1 and CDR2 (germline): KGHDR, SFDVKD. Written as DNA, the CDR3 is TGTGCCACCAGTGAGCCGACTAGCGGGGGGGAAGTCCAAGAGACCCAGTACTTC. This encodes CATSEPTSGGEVQETQYF.

This chain joins TRBV6-2 or TRBV6-3 and TRBJ1-5; 9 nucleotides align to TRBD1. Germline trimming cut 4 bases from V and 0 bases from J; bases unmatched to any gene: 10. The CDR3 sequence is 18 residues long. Per germline, CDR1 MNHEY and CDR2 SVGEGT. For the CDR3, the DNA is TGTGCCAGCAGTTTGGGGACAGGGACGATCAATAGCAATCAGCCCCAGCATTTT. It specifies CASSLGTGTINSNQPQHF.

This clonotype occurred many times. The chain joins TRBV29-1 to TRBJ2-7, with 12 bases identical to TRBD2. The germline CDR1 and CDR2 sequences are SQVTM and ANQGSEA. The trim removed 6 bases at V and 1 base at J, leaving 7 bases unmatched. This CDR3 region has 15 residues. The CDR3 coding sequence is TGCAGCGTGTACGGACTAGCGGGGACTTCCTACGAGCAGTACTTC. Its translation is CSVYGLAGTSYEQYF.